This entry features one TCR beta chain sequence. The CDR3 covers 15 residues. The germline gives CDR1 DFQATT, CDR2 SNEGSKA (reference sequence). The trim removed 3 bases at V and 8 bases at J, leaving 5 bases unmatched. This specimen comes from a study of regulatory T cells in long-lasting Graves disease. Indicated time point: persistent/refractory GD, antithyroid drugs over 5 years with positive TRAb. After RNA was extracted from PBMCs, the TCR library was made from it. With iRepertoire HTBI primers and Arm-PCR of CDR3 regions, TCR beta libraries were built. TCRdb re-derived calls from the multiplex PCR reads in MiXCR, one entry per CDR3 protein. The table lists about 290,000 distinct CDR3 sequences, more than 20% of them singletons, with about 61% in the top ten.

The sequenced sample was peripheral blood mononuclear cells (PBMCs), obtained when the disease was refractory, from a patient treated with antithyroid drugs. The sequence derives from a female donor with Graves disease. The chain combines TRBV20-1 with TRBJ1-6; 12 bases align to TRBD1. The CDR3, as DNA: TGCAGTGCTAGCCGGGACAGGGGGCTTTATTCACCCCTCCACTTT. Translation gives CSASRDRGLYSPLHF.